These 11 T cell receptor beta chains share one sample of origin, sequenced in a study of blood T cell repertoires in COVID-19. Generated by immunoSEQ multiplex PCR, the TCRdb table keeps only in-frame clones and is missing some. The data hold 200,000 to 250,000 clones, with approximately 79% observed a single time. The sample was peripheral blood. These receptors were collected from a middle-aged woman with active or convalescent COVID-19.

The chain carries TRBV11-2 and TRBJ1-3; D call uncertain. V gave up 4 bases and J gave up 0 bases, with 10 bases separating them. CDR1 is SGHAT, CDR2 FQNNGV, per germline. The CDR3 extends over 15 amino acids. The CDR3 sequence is CASSSNIYSGNTIYF. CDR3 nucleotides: TGTGCCAGCAGCTCAAACATTTACTCTGGAAACACCATATATTTT.

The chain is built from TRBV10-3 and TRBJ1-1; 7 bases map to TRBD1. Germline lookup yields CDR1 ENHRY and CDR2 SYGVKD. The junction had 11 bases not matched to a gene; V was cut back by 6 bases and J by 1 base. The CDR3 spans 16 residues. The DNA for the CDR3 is TGTGCCATCAGGGCCTTCCAGGGGGGTTCGAACACTGAAGCTTTCTTT. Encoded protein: CAIRAFQGGSNTEAFF.

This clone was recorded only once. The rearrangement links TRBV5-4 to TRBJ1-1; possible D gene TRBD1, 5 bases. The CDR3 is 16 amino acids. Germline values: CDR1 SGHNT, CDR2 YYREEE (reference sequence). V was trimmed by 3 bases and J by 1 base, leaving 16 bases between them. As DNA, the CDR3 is TGTGCCAGCAGCTGGGAGGGGTTACAGCCGAACACTGAAGCTTTCTTT. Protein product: CASSWEGLQPNTEAFF.

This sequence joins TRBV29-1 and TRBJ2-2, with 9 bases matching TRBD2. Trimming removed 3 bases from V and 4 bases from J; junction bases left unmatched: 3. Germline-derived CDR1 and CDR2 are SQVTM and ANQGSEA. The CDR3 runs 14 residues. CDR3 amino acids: CSVDAGGLTGELFF. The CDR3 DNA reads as TGCAGCGTTGATGCGGGGGGGCTCACCGGGGAGCTGTTTTTT.

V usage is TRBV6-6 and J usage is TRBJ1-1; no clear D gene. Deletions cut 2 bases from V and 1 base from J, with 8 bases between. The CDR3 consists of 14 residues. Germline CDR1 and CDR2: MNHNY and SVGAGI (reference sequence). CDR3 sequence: CASSYGGSNTEAFF. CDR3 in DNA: TGTGCCAGCAGTTACGGCGGGTCGAACACTGAAGCTTTCTTT.

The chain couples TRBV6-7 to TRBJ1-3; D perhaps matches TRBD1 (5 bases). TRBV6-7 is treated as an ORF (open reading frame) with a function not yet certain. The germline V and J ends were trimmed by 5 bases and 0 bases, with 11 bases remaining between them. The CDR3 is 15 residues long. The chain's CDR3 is CASSPRQSSGNTIYF. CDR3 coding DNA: TGTGCCAGCAGTCCCCGACAGAGCTCTGGAAACACCATATATTTT.

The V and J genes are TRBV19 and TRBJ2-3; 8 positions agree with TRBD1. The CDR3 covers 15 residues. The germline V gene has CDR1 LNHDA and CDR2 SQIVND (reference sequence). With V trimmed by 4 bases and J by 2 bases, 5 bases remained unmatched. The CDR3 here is CASSTPGGPTDTQYF. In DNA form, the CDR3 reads TGTGCCAGTAGTACCCCAGGGGGCCCCACAGATACGCAGTATTTT.

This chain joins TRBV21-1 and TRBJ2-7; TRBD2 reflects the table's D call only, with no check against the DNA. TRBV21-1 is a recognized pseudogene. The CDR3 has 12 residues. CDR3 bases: TGTGCCAGCAGCAAAGAGCTTTACGAGCAGTACGTC. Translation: CASSKELYEQYV.

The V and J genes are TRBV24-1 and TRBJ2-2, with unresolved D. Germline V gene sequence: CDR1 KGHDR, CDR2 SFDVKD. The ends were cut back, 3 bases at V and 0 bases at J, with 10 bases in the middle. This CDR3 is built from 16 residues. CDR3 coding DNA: TGTGCCACCAGTGATCCCAGGCTTGCGAACACCGGGGAGCTGTTTTTT. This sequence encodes CATSDPRLANTGELFF.

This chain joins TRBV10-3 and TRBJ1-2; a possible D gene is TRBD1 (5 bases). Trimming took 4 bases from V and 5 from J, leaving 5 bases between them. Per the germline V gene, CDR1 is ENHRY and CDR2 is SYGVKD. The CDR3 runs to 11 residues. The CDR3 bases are TGTGCCATCAGTGGACAGTATGGCTACACCTTC. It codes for CAISGQYGYTF.

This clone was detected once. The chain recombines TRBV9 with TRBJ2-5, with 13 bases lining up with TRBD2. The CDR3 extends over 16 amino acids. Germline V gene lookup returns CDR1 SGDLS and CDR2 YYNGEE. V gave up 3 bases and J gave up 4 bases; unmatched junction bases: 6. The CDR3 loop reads CASSDPRLAGGETQYF. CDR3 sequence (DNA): TGTGCCAGCAGCGACCCTCGACTAGCGGGGGGAGAGACCCAGTACTTC.